These T cell receptor beta chains were read from a single sample in a study of OX40 agonist ivuxolimab in advanced cancers. Generated by immunoSEQ multiplex PCR, the TCRdb table keeps only in-frame clones and is missing some. The sample consists of 65,000 to 85,000 clones, around nine tenths of them appearing once. This specimen was CD4+ or CD8+ T cells sorted from blood, taken in a trial of the OX40 agonist ivuxolimab. The receptors were gathered from an adult with an advanced solid tumor such as melanoma, head and neck, liver or kidney cancer. The conserved cysteine and the conserved F or W are not part of the CDR3 here.

V gene	CDR3 protein
TRBV27	ASSRLLRDNYEQY
TRBV6-5	ASSYSTGITDTQY
TRBV6-5	ASSYRGTGFLAF
TRBV18	ASSPLMLRAGLEKLF
TRBV5-4	ASSLQRGENTGELF
TRBV7-2	ASSLRDLNQPQH
TRBV27	ASSPPWGRGANVLT
TRBV6-6	ASSLASGELF
TRBV6-1	ASSEVAGGS
TRBV2	ASSEALRIRTSALAKNIQY
TRBV5-1	ASSLGSGDGNTIY
TRBV5-1	ASSVGTLEKTQY
TRBV7-9	ASSLVLDTEAF
TRBV4-3	ASSQEVGQNTGELF
TRBV19	ASSTQRGQETQY
TRBV5-1	ASSGLVGGPYNEQF
TRBV4-2	ASSQVYGSGLGTDTQY
TRBV5-6	ASSIRGIDTQY
TRBV21-1	ASIFRDELYEQY
TRBV15	ATSISQGWGNEQF
TRBV5-4	ASSFGQGGNTGELF
TRBV9	ASSTREGLYNEQF
TRBV27	ASGRPPGRSDTQY
TRBV9	ASSTRPYPGEELF
TRBV19	ASKKGPNTGELF
TRBV5-1	ARAFPSGEQY
TRBV4-1	ASSQAGTRETQY
TRBV4-1	ASSQDLVKGGCT
TRBV15	ATSRDLNEKLF
TRBV5-1	ASSGGGGQGNTEAF